This T cell receptor beta chain appears in the sequencing data of a study of cytomegalovirus exposure and HLA in healthy donors. This clone was picked up one time. The CDR3 extends over 14 amino acids. From germline, CDR1 is SGHDT and CDR2 YYEEEE. V lost 6 bases and J lost 2, with 14 bases in between. The PCR employed 60 Vbeta primers together with 13 Jbeta primers. The data were produced by immunoSEQ multiplex PCR, yet TCRdb's version contains in-frame clones alone and is incomplete. The sample consists of 140,000 to 150,000 clones, approximately 76% of them appearing once. This receptor was identified in a man aged 35-49 years in good health and CMV-seronegative. The rearrangement links TRBV5-6 to TRBJ2-5; D not certain. Sequenced sample: PBMCs. CDR3 loop: CASTRITVQETQYF. The CDR3 bases are TGTGCCAGCACCCGTATCACGGTACAAGAGACCCAGTACTTC.